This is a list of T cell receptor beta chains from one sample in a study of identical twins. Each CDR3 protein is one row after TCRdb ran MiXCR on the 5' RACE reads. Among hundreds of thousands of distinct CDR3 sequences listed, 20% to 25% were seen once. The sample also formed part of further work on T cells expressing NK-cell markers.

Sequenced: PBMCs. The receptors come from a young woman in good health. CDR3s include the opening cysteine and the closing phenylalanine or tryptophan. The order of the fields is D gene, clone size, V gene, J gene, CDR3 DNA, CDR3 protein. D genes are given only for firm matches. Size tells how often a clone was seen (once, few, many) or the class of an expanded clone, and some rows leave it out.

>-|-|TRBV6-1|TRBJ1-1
TGTGCCAGCAGTCGCACCGGGACTTCTGGTACTGAAGCTTTCTTT
CASSRTGTSGTEAFF
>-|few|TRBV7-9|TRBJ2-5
TGTGCCAGCAGCCACGATTTGTGGCAATCGGGGACCCAGTACTTC
CASSHDLWQSGTQYF
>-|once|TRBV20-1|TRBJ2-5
TGCAGTGCTAGAGATACTAACCAAGAGACCCAGTACTTC
CSARDTNQETQYF
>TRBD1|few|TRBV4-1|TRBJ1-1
TGCGCCAGCAGCCAATACAGGGGCACTGAAGCTTTCTTT
CASSQYRGTEAFF
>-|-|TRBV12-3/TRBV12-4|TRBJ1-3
TGTGCCAGCAGTACTCCCACTGGGGTGTACCCTGGAAACACCATATATTTT
CASSTPTGVYPGNTIYF
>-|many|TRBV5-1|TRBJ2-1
TGCGCCAGCAGCTTGGCGGGAGCAAGCTACAATGAGCAGTTCTTC
CASSLAGASYNEQFF
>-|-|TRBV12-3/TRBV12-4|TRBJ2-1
TGTGCCAGCAGTTTCGGGGGAGAGGAGCAGTTCTTC
CASSFGGEEQFF
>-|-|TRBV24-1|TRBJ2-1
TGTGCCACCAGTGATACTAGAATCAATGAGCAGTTCTTC
CATSDTRINEQFF
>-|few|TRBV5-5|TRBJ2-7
TGTGCCAGCAGCTTGGACTGGGGAACCTACGAGCAGTACTTC
CASSLDWGTYEQYF
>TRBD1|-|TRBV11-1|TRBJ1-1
TGTGCCGGGCGACCCCGGCCACAAGGAATAGGGGGCTTCCTCTTAACTGAAGCTTTCTTT
CAGRPRPQGIGGFLLTEAFF
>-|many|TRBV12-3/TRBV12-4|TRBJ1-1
TGTGCCAGCAGTTTAAGCACTGAAGCTTTCTTT
CASSLSTEAFF
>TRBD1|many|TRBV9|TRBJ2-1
TGTGCCAGCAGCCTGACGACAGGGGAAGGGAATGAGCAGTTCTTC
CASSLTTGEGNEQFF
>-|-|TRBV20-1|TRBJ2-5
TGCAGTGCAAAACGGGACCCCTCGTGGGAGACCCAGTACTTC
CSAKRDPSWETQYF
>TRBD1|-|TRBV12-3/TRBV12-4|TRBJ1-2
TGTGCCAGCAGTCCGGACAGGGTATTTGGGGGCTACACCTTC
CASSPDRVFGGYTF
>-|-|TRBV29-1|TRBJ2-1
TGCAGCCCAGAAAGGGTAGGCTACAATGAGCAGTTCTTC
CSPERVGYNEQFF
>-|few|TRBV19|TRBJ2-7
TGTGCCAGTAGTAGCCGGGACAAATCCTACGAGCAGTACTTC
CASSSRDKSYEQYF
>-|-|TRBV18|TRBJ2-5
TGTGCCAGCTCACCATCTCGACAAGAGACCCAGTACTTC
CASSPSRQETQYF
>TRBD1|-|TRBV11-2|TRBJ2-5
TGTGCCAGCAGCTCGTCCCCGACAGGGGGCGTGGGGGGAGAGACCCAGTACTTC
CASSSSPTGGVGGETQYF
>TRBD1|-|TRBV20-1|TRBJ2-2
TGCAGTGCCCCGGACAGGGTAAACACCGGGGAGCTGTTTTTT
CSAPDRVNTGELFF
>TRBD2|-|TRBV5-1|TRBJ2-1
TGCGCCAGCAGCCACGGACTAGCGGGAGATCTGGATGAGCAGTTCTTC
CASSHGLAGDLDEQFF
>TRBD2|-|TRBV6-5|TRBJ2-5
TGTGCCAGCAGTCACACTAGCGGGAGCGAGACCCAGTACTTC
CASSHTSGSETQYF
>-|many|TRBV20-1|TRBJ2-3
TGCAGTGCAGAGAGACAGGGCACAGATACGCAGTATTTT
CSAERQGTDTQYF
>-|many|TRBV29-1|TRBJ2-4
TGCAGCGTTGAAGAAGCCAGGGCCCTAGCCAAAAACATTCAGTACTTC
CSVEEARALAKNIQYF
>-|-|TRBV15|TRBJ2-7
TGTGCCACCAGCAGAGTAGCCAGCGGATTCTACGAGCAGTACTTC
CATSRVASGFYEQYF
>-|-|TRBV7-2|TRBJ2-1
TGTGCCAGCAGCTTAGATCGCGGAAATTACAATGAGCAGTTCTTC
CASSLDRGNYNEQFF
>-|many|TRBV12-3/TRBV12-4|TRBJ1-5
TGTGCCAGCAGTCCAAATCAGCCCCAGCATTTT
CASSPNQPQHF
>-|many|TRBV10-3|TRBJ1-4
TGTGCCATCAGCGACAGCACTAATGAAAAACTGTTTTTT
CAISDSTNEKLFF
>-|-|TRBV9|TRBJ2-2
TGTGCCAGCAGCCTAACTGGGTCGTCGAGCACCGGGGAGCTGTTTTTT
CASSLTGSSSTGELFF
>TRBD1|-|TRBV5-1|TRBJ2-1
TGCGCCAGCAGCCGGGACAGGACCTACAATGAGCAGTTCTTC
CASSRDRTYNEQFF
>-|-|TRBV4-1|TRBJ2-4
TGCGCCAGCAGTGTGGAAGGGACAAAAAACATTCAGTACTTC
CASSVEGTKNIQYF
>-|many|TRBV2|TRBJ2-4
TGTGCCAGCAGGGCTGGCATTCAGTACTTC
CASRAGIQYF
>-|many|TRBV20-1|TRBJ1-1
TGCAGTGCCCCCCGCGTGGGGGGCGCGTCTGAAGCTTTCTTT
CSAPRVGGASEAFF
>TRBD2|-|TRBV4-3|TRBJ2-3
TGCGCCAGCAGCCAAGATTTAGCTAGCGGTTCGCAAGATACGCAGTATTTT
CASSQDLASGSQDTQYF
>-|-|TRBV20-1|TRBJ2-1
TGCAGTCCCCACCGGGGGAGCGGTGAGCAGTTCTTC
CSPHRGSGEQFF
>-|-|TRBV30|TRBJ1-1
TGTGCCTGGAGTCAAAGGGTCACTGAAGCTTTCTTT
CAWSQRVTEAFF
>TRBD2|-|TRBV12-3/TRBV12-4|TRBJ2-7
TGTGCCAGCACCACCGGCGAGCGGGGCTCCTACGAGCAGTACTTC
CASTTGERGSYEQYF
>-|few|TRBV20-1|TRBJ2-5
TGCAGTGCTGTCCGGGGGTCTCAAGAGACCCAGTACTTC
CSAVRGSQETQYF
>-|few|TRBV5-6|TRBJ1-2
TGTGCCAGCAGCTCGGACAGTAACTATGGCTACACCTTC
CASSSDSNYGYTF
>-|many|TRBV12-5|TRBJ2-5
TGTGCTAGTGGTTTATCTGGGCCCCAAGAGACCCAGTACTTC
CASGLSGPQETQYF
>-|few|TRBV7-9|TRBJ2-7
TGTGCCAGCAGCTTAGCTGAGCAGGGTCATTACGAGCAGTACTTC
CASSLAEQGHYEQYF
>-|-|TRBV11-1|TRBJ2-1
TGTGCCAGCAGACTAACCGGGACATCTGTCAGCTCCTACAATGAGCAGTTCTTC
CASRLTGTSVSSYNEQFF
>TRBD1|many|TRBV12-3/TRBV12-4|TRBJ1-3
TGTGCCAGCAGTACGACAGGGACTGGAAACACCATATATTTT
CASSTTGTGNTIYF
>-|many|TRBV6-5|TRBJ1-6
TGTGCCAGCAGTTACGCGGCAGGCTCTTCACCCCTCCACTTT
CASSYAAGSSPLHF
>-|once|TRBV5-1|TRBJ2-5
TGCGCCAGCAGTACCCGGGACCTACAAGAGACCCATTACTTC
CASSTRDLQETHYF
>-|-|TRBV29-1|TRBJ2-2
TGCAGCGTTCTGAATGCAGGGACGAACACCGGGGAGCTGTTTTTT
CSVLNAGTNTGELFF
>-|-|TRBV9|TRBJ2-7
TGTGCCAGCAGCGTAGGCCGTGGGGAGGCTTACGAGCAGTACTTC
CASSVGRGEAYEQYF
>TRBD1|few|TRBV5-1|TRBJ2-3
TGCGCCAGCAGCCTAACCCACCGGGACAGGGAATCAGATACGCAGTATTTT
CASSLTHRDRESDTQYF
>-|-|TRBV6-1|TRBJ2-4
TGTGCCAGCAGAGGCCATAACGCAGGAAACATTCAGTACTTC
CASRGHNAGNIQYF
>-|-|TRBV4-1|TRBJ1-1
TGCGCCAGCAGGAGGATTGGGGCGATGAACACTGAAGCTTTCTTT
CASRRIGAMNTEAFF